This T cell receptor beta chain was retrieved from a study of graft-versus-host responses after intestinal transplantation. Background on the study: Recipients obtained multivisceral, liver-intestinal, or isolated intestinal transplants. The study gave all recipients anti-thymocyte globulin induction, then tacrolimus and steroids for about 3 years.

Study-wide points: Allografts of patients with graft-donor T cell macrochimerism showed high graft-versus-host to host-versus-graft clone ratios. Marrow from the recipient contained GvH clones, some of which had appeared first in ileum or blood.

To note about this clone: The antigen is undetermined.

Trimming took off 6 bases at V and 1 base at J, with 9 bases between the two ends. CDR1 is KGHSH and CDR2 is LQKENI in the germline V gene. The CDR3 runs to 13 residues. Here immunoSEQ multiplex PCR was the method, and the copy in TCRdb shows in-frame clones only, minus some. The sample carries 130,000 or so clones, approximately 91% recorded once. The TCR originated in a human donor who received an intestinal transplant. The rearrangement uses TRBV18 and TRBJ1-1, with D hard to call. The sequenced sample was unstimulated CD4+ T cells sorted from spleen or lymph node cells, obtained before intestinal transplant. The CDR3 DNA follows: TGTGCCAGCTCTCCTACGACGAACACTGAAGCTTTCTTT. This codes for CASSPTTNTEAFF.